The 26 T cell receptor beta chains reported below all come from one sample, sequenced in a study of T cells after yellow fever vaccination. One entry per CDR3 protein, called by TCRdb with MiXCR from the 5' RACE reads. The sample records some 320,000 distinct CDR3 sequences, over 8.5% being singletons. The material was CD4+ T cells sorted from PBMCs, obtained 45 days after the yellow fever booster vaccination. The receptor set was obtained from a man younger than 35 who received the YFV17D yellow fever vaccine.

This clonotype was found a few times. The rearrangement uses TRBV7-2 and TRBJ1-1; 8 nucleotides agree with TRBD1. CDR1 SGHTA and CDR2 FQGNSA come from the germline V gene. The V gene end was trimmed by 5 bases and the J gene end by 0 bases; junction bases not matched to a gene: 11. The CDR3 covers 17 residues. The DNA of the CDR3 is TGTGCCAGCAGCCCCAGGGGGCTTATCGGAATGAACACTGAAGCTTTCTTT. This translates into CASSPRGLIGMNTEAFF. The full variable domain, rest sourced from reference TRBV7-2 and TRBJ1-1, is GAGVSQSPSNKVTEKGKDVELRCDPISGHTALYWYRQSLGQGLEFLIYFQGNSAPDKSGLPSDRFSAERTGGSVSTLTIQRTQQEDSAVYLCASSPRGLIGMNTEAFFGQGTRLTVV.

The rearrangement uses TRBV5-1 and TRBJ2-7, with 9 bases matching TRBD1. CDR1 is SGHRS, CDR2 YFSETQ, per germline. The CDR3 length is 13 residues. The junction had 2 bases not matched to a gene; V was cut back by 0 bases and J by 7 bases. CDR3 protein: CASSLGQGGEQYF. The CDR3 DNA reads TGCGCCAGCAGCTTGGGACAGGGGGGAGAGCAGTACTTC.

This clonotype has more than one count but fewer than ten. The chain has TRBV4-3 and TRBJ2-2; D is ambiguous. Germline-derived CDR1 and CDR2 are LGHNA and YSLEER. Trimming pared 0 bases from V and 6 bases from J, leaving 11 bases between. This CDR3 has 15 amino acids. CDR3 sequence: CASSQDRIRAGELFF. CDR3 bases: TGCGCCAGCAGCCAAGACAGGATAAGGGCCGGGGAGCTGTTTTTT.

Only a few counts were recorded for this clonotype. The rearrangement links TRBV20-1 to TRBJ2-3, with D maybe TRBD2 (6 bases). The CDR3 is 13 residues long. CDR1 is DFQATT, CDR2 SNEGSKA, per germline (reference sequence). Trimming cost V 0 bases and J 8 bases, with 12 bases left between them. The CDR3 here is CSARDTGGATQYF. CDR3 sequence (DNA): TGCAGTGCTAGAGATACCGGGGGAGCTACGCAGTATTTT.

The V gene is TRBV6-1, the J gene TRBJ2-4; 8 bases match TRBD1. The CDR3 runs to 14 residues. J was trimmed by 1 base and V by 9 bases; bases with no gene match: 5. Looked up from germline, CDR1 is MNHNS and CDR2 is SASEGT. This CDR3 reads CARTGGTAKNIQYF. In DNA, the CDR3 is TGTGCCAGAACAGGGGGTACTGCCAAAAACATTCAGTACTTC.

This clonotype occurred a few times. The rearrangement links TRBV7-3 to TRBJ2-1, with 13 bases identical to TRBD2. The germline V gene has CDR1 SGHTA and CDR2 FQGTGA. There are 19 residues in the CDR3. The V segment lost 4 bases and the J segment 4 bases; nucleotides outside the gene matches: 13. CDR3 region: CASSSPSMTSGGLYNEQFF. The CDR3 DNA follows: TGTGCCAGCAGCTCCCCATCGATGACTAGCGGGGGGCTTTACAATGAGCAGTTCTTC. The complete variable domain, with remaining parts taken from reference TRBV7-3 and TRBJ2-1, reads GAGVSQTPSNKVTEKGKYVELRCDPISGHTALYWYRQSLGQGPEFLIYFQGTGAADDSGLPNDRFFAVRPEGSVSTLKIQRTERGDSAVYLCASSSPSMTSGGLYNEQFFGPGTRLTVL.

V is TRBV4-2 and J is TRBJ2-3, with a possible D match to TRBD2 (7 bases). Trimming stripped 1 base from V and 4 bases from J, with 15 bases between. Germline assignment: CDR1 LGHNA and CDR2 YNFKEQ. CDR3 length: 16 residues. For the CDR3, the DNA is TGTGCCAGCAGCCAAGCTCCAGGGGAGGGGGCAGATACGCAGTATTTT. Its translation is CASSQAPGEGADTQYF.

The sample holds a few counts of this clonotype. The V call is TRBV9, the J call TRBJ2-3; 9 bases line up with TRBD2. Germline V lookup: CDR1 SGDLS, CDR2 YYNGEE. V lost 5 bases and J lost 8; bases outside the gene matches: 6. This CDR3 has 13 residues. This CDR3 is CASRRGGDPTQYF. The CDR3 DNA sequence: TGTGCCAGCAGGCGCGGGGGGGATCCTACGCAGTATTTT.

The sample holds a few counts of this clonotype. The rearrangement joins TRBV7-2 to TRBJ2-1; the match to TRBD2 covers 13 bases. The ends lost 2 bases at V and 8 bases at J; junction bases unmatched: 6. The CDR3 is 16 residues long. The germline V gene encodes CDR1 SGHTA and CDR2 FQGNSA. CDR3 sequence reads: CASSLWATSGGYEQFF. CDR3 bases: TGTGCCAGCAGCTTATGGGCGACTAGCGGGGGGTATGAGCAGTTCTTC. Drawing the rest from reference TRBV7-2 and TRBJ2-1, the complete variable domain is GAGVSQSPSNKVTEKGKDVELRCDPISGHTALYWYRQSLGQGLEFLIYFQGNSAPDKSGLPSDRFSAERTGGSVSTLTIQRTQQEDSAVYLCASSLWATSGGYEQFFGPGTRLTVL.

The chain employs TRBV20-1 and TRBJ2-7; TRBD2 is a possible D gene (5 bases). CDR1 and CDR2 from the germline V gene are DFQATT and SNEGSKA (reference sequence). Deletions cut 2 bases from V and 7 bases from J, with 15 bases between. This CDR3 is built from 13 residues. CDR3 amino acids: CSARLQIPGEQYF. Here the CDR3 DNA reads TGCAGTGCTAGATTACAGATCCCGGGGGAGCAGTACTTC.

The CDR3 sequence is CASSRLDPGELFF. The CDR3 DNA reads as TGTGCCAGCAGCCGACTAGATCCCGGGGAGCTGTTTTTT. The chain combines TRBV5-5 with TRBJ2-2, with a possible D match to TRBD2 (6 bases). Germline-derived CDR1 and CDR2 are SGHKS and YYEKEE (reference sequence). Trimming removed 4 bases from V and 6 bases from J, with 10 bases in between. The CDR3 totals 13 residues.

The genes are TRBV6-1 and TRBJ2-7; 11 nucleotides align to TRBD2. Per the germline V gene, CDR1 is MNHNS and CDR2 is SASEGT. The CDR3 has 15 residues. CDR3 protein: CASREGTSGGYEQYV. In DNA form, the CDR3 reads TGTGCCAGCAGGGAAGGGACTAGCGGAGGCTACGAGCAGTACGTC.

This clonotype has a handful of counts. V gene TRBV21-1 combines with J gene TRBJ2-5. TRBV21-1 is termed a pseudogene. The CDR3 spans 10 residues. DNA for the CDR3: TGTGCCAGCTACCTAGACACCCAGTACTTC. Translated: CASYLDTQYF.

This clonotype has ten or more counts. The genes are TRBV5-1 and TRBJ2-1; a possible D gene is TRBD1 (6 bases). CDR3 length equals 15 residues. Trimming shortened V by 0 bases and J by 8 bases, and 15 bases separated the two germline ends. Germline values: CDR1 SGHRS, CDR2 YFSETQ. The CDR3 spells CASSLAGQGLDEQFF. The DNA for the CDR3 is TGCGCCAGCAGCTTGGCCGGGCAGGGGTTGGATGAGCAGTTCTTC.

In nucleotides, the CDR3 is TGCAGTGCTAGAGATTCCTTGTCGACTGAAGCTTTCTTT. Translating it yields CSARDSLSTEAFF. V gene TRBV20-1 combines with J gene TRBJ1-1; the D is unclear. The CDR3 has 13 amino acids. Trimming pared 0 bases from V and 5 bases from J, leaving 10 bases between. Germline V lookup: CDR1 DFQATT, CDR2 SNEGSKA (reference sequence).

J is TRBJ1-5 and V is TRBV7-2; 8 bases line up with TRBD1. Per the germline V gene, CDR1 is SGHTA and CDR2 is FQGNSA. The CDR3 runs to 15 residues. The trim removed 5 bases at V and 4 bases at J, leaving 7 bases unmatched. CDR3 in amino acids: CASSRTRQGNQPQHF. CDR3 coding DNA: TGTGCCAGCAGCCGAACTCGACAGGGGAATCAGCCCCAGCATTTT.

The gene calls are TRBV9 and TRBJ2-7, with D hard to call. The germline V and J ends were trimmed by 0 bases and 0 bases, with 10 bases remaining between them. There are 15 residues in the CDR3. Germline V gene lookup returns CDR1 SGDLS and CDR2 YYNGEE. CDR3 sequence reads: CASSVATGHSYEQYF. CDR3 nucleotide sequence: TGTGCCAGCAGCGTAGCCACCGGCCACTCCTACGAGCAGTACTTC.

This chain connects TRBV5-1 to TRBJ2-2, with D unclear. The CDR3 sequence is 12 residues long. V lost 7 bases to trimming and J lost 3 bases, with 7 bases between them. Germline lookup yields CDR1 SGHRS and CDR2 YFSETQ. For the CDR3, the DNA is TGCGCCAGCCGTCAAGACACCGGGGAGCTGTTTTTT. Residues: CASRQDTGELFF.

This clonotype has at least ten counts. This chain joins TRBV12-3 or TRBV12-4 and TRBJ2-1, with a weak D call TRBD1 (5 bases). V was cut by 2 bases and J by 4 bases, with 15 bases left in between. The CDR3 loop spans 16 amino acids. The CDR3 sequence: CASSLIRVFSYNEQFF. In DNA form, the CDR3 reads TGTGCCAGCAGTTTAATCAGGGTATTTTCGTACAATGAGCAGTTCTTC.

CDR3 bases: TGCAGTGCTTTGAGGACCCTAAACACCGGGGAGCTGTTTTTT. It translates to CSALRTLNTGELFF. This rearrangement joins TRBV20-1 to TRBJ2-2; D unclear. This CDR3 comprises 14 residues. The V end lost 5 bases, the J end lost 2 bases, and 12 bases lay between the germline ends. Germline loops: CDR1 DFQATT, CDR2 SNEGSKA (reference sequence).

Notes on this clonotype: A read error may produce the germline difference seen at one junction end. The V gene is TRBV12-3 or TRBV12-4, the J gene TRBJ2-3; 8 bases match TRBD2. The CDR3 has 12 residues. The CDR3 DNA follows: TGTGCCAGCAGCACTCCGGGACTAGAGCCCCATTTT. Protein product: CASSTPGLEPHF.

The sample holds many counts of this clonotype. The CDR3 sequence: CASSYSGLAGGDTQYF. The CDR3 DNA follows: TGTGCCAGCAGTTACTCCGGACTAGCGGGGGGAGATACGCAGTATTTT. This chain connects TRBV6-5 to TRBJ2-3; TRBD2 matches at 14 bases. V shed 0 bases, J shed 5 bases, and the junction held 1 base outside the gene matches. The germline V gene has CDR1 MNHEY and CDR2 SVGAGI. This CDR3 is built from 16 residues.

This clonotype was counted between two and nine times. This chain uses TRBV18 with TRBJ2-1; 8 nucleotides align to TRBD2. This CDR3 has 15 amino acids. The V gene end was trimmed by 5 bases and the J gene end by 4 bases; junction bases not matched to a gene: 7. Germline V gene sequence: CDR1 KGHSH, CDR2 LQKENI. CDR3 sequence reads: CASSAPGLGYNEQFF. The CDR3 bases are TGTGCCAGCTCAGCTCCGGGACTAGGTTACAATGAGCAGTTCTTC.

The V call is TRBV20-1, the J call TRBJ1-2, with 9 bases aligning to TRBD1. The V gene end was trimmed by 6 bases and the J gene end by 4 bases; junction bases not matched to a gene: 9. CDR1 is DFQATT, CDR2 SNEGSKA, per germline (reference sequence). The CDR3 loop spans 14 amino acids. CDR3 nucleotides: TGCAGTGCCCCTGCGGACAGGGGAGGCTATGGCTACACCTTC. Encoded protein: CSAPADRGGYGYTF.

The chain is built from TRBV5-1 and TRBJ2-7, with a possible D match to TRBD1 (6 bases). V was trimmed by 2 bases and J by 3 bases, leaving 9 bases between them. The germline CDR1 and CDR2 sequences are SGHRS and YFSETQ. The CDR3 extends over 13 amino acids. The CDR3 DNA is TGCGCCAGCAGCTTCGACAGGCACTACGAGCAGTACTTC. Translation: CASSFDRHYEQYF.

The V gene is TRBV3-1, the J gene TRBJ1-6; the D is unclear. This CDR3 spans 16 amino acids. Germline loops: CDR1 LGHDT, CDR2 YNNKEL (reference sequence). V was clipped by 1 base and J by 11 bases, with 18 bases between them. The CDR3 nucleotides are TGTGCCAGCAGCCAAGTACTAGGGTCTCCTGGAGCACCCCTCCACTTT. Residues: CASSQVLGSPGAPLHF.